A selection of T cell receptor beta chains follows, all from one sample in a study of T cells after posttransplantation cyclophosphamide. The repertoire was sequenced with immunoSEQ multiplex PCR; TCRdb's copy has only in-frame clones and lacks some. This sample carries 3,000 to 4,000 clones, about 69% of them seen once, and the ten largest clones take roughly 50%. Sequences were derived from PBMCs, sampled after allogeneic stem cell transplant with calcineurin inhibitor and methotrexate. Source of these receptors: a female patient in her forties or fifties who received an allogeneic stem cell transplant from an unrelated donor, was CMV-positive, and had acute and chronic GVHD. Some T cells may arise from the graft donor. The conserved cysteine and the conserved F or W are not part of the CDR3 here. D genes are given only for firm matches.

.	TRBV5-1	TRBJ1-2	ASSEGGIYGYT
TRBD2	TRBV6-1	TRBJ2-1	ASSEGAPGYSGNSYNEQF
.	TRBV27	TRBJ1-4	ASSPSPATGFNEKLF
.	TRBV2	TRBJ1-1	ASNPQGITEAF
.	TRBV6-6	TRBJ1-2	ASSYSDSPYGGYT
TRBD2	TRBV9	.	ASSVLAGQTNEQY
TRBD2	TRBV7-8	TRBJ2-7	ASSPDLAGAREQY
.	TRBV19	TRBJ2-5	ASSADPRGWETQY
.	TRBV28	TRBJ1-4	ASSPGPGEKLF
.	TRBV7-2	TRBJ2-2	ASSSWGQNTGELF
.	TRBV30	TRBJ1-1	AWTGRVAMNTEAF
TRBD1	TRBV19	TRBJ1-1	ASTTDRAEGDTEAF
TRBD2	TRBV29-1	TRBJ2-1	SVGASGSNEQF
.	TRBV2	TRBJ1-1	ASRLRQNTEAF
.	TRBV1	TRBJ2-3	TSSQDPLRGVADTQY
.	TRBV7-2	TRBJ1-2	ASSLGWGGDGYT
.	TRBV4-3	TRBJ1-6	ASSQDAGYSPLH
TRBD1	TRBV30	TRBJ2-7	AWNYPGWTGSYEQY
.	TRBV6-1	TRBJ2-3	ASSEAISITYYRGRTDTQY
TRBD1	TRBV6-1	TRBJ1-1	ASRVDRGWDTEAF
.	TRBV10-1	TRBJ2-1	ASSGTRQSVSEQF
.	TRBV6-1	TRBJ1-1	ASSVVGMNTEAF
.	TRBV28	TRBJ2-7	ASSPIRPTSYEQY
.	TRBV6-5	TRBJ1-4	ASSQTDTNEKLF
TRBD1	TRBV5-1	TRBJ1-5	ASSPGQGVNQPQH
TRBD2	TRBV11-2	TRBJ2-7	ASSYSGPYEQY
.	TRBV28	TRBJ2-3	ASSLIQGSTDTQC
TRBD1	TRBV10-1	TRBJ2-1	ASSESTGGYNGSYNEQF
TRBD2	TRBV5-1	TRBJ2-3	ASSAGGAGDTQY
TRBD2	TRBV7-3	TRBJ2-1	ASSLYGLAGGRDEQF
TRBD2	TRBV19	TRBJ2-1	ASSTFGTSGNNEQF
.	TRBV28	TRBJ2-3	ASSTRSSGSTDTQY
TRBD1	TRBV5-4	TRBJ1-2	ASRGDSRANYGYT
.	TRBV11-1	TRBJ2-1	ASSVARGSSYNEQF
.	TRBV27	TRBJ2-3	ASSLTGVSTDTQY
TRBD2	TRBV7-9	TRBJ2-1	ASSPVASGGAVEQF
.	TRBV7-6	TRBJ2-1	ASSLAAGSSYNEQF
.	TRBV5-1	TRBJ1-1	ASSRRLADNTEAF
TRBD1	TRBV5-6	TRBJ1-3	ASSLVGKGASGNTIY
.	TRBV4-2	TRBJ1-4	ASSQALTVANEKLF
.	TRBV9	TRBJ2-7	ASSPGTHYEQY
.	TRBV6-5	TRBJ1-1	ASSYQGGAEAF
.	TRBV9	TRBJ2-1	ASSASGDSYNEQF
TRBD2	TRBV5-1	TRBJ2-2	ASSWRGLAGVSTGELF
.	TRBV4-2	TRBJ2-3	ASSSGLSSTDTQY
.	TRBV6-1	TRBJ1-1	ASSLERNTEAF
.	TRBV6-5	TRBJ1-2	ASSYLAANYGYT
.	TRBV11-1	TRBJ2-1	ASTTTRAPLEQF
TRBD2	TRBV28	TRBJ2-1	ASSLGGAYNEQF
.	TRBV6-5	TRBJ2-4	ASSYQDSGSIQY
.	TRBV6-5	TRBJ1-1	ASSRNRFTEAF